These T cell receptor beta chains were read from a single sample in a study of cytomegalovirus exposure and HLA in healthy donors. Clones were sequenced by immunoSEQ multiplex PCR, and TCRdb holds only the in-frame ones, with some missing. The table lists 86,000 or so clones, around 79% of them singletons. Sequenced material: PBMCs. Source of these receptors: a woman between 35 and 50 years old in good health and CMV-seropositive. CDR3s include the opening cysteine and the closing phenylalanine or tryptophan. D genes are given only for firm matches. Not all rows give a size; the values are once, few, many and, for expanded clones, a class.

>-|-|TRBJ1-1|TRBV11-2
TGTGCCAGCAGCGCGGGTACTGAAGCTTTCTTT
CASSAGTEAFF
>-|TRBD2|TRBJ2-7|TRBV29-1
TGCAGCGTGATAGCGGGAGGGCCTATCTTTCAGTACTTC
CSVIAGGPIFQYF
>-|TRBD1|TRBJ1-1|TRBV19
TGTGCCAGTAGCGGAACCGGGACAGTTTACACTGAAGCTTTCTTT
CASSGTGTVYTEAFF
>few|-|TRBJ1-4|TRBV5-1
TGCGCCAGCAGCCTCAGGGTTGATGAAAAACTGTTTTTT
CASSLRVDEKLFF
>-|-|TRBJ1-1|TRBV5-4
TGTGCCAGCAGCTTCAATGACGGACTGGGGGGTTTCTTT
CASSFNDGLGGFF
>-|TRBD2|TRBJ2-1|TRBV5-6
TGTGCCAGCAGCTTGGAGGGACTAGCGGGAAATGAGCAGTTCTTC
CASSLEGLAGNEQFF
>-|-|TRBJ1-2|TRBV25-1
TGTGCCAGCAAAGGAACCCGGGACACCCCTAACTATGGCTACACCTTC
CASKGTRDTPNYGYTF
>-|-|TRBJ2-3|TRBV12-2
TGTGCAAGTCGCTTACGTCGGAGCGGAAAAGTGACAGATACGCAGTATTTT
CASRLRRSGKVTDTQYF
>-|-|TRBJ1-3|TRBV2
TGTGCCAGCAGGCAAGGGGCCAACTCTGGAAACACCATATATTTT
CASRQGANSGNTIYF
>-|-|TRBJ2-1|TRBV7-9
TGTGCCAGCAGCATACTAGAGAATGAGCAGTTCTTC
CASSILENEQFF
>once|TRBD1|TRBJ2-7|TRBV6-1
TGTGCCAGCAGTGAATCGACAGGGTTCGAGCAGTACTTC
CASSESTGFEQYF
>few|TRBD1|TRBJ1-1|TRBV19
TGTGCCAGTAGTGCAACGACAGGGTCCGGCACTGAAGCTTTCTTT
CASSATTGSGTEAFF
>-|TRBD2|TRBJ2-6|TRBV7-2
TGTGCCAGCAGGTCCGGGGGGGCAGGATCATCTGGGGCCAACGTCCTGACTTTC
CASRSGGAGSSGANVLTF
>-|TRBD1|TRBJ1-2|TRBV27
TGTGCCAGCAGTTTAGCCTGGGACAGCTATGGCTACACCTTC
CASSLAWDSYGYTF
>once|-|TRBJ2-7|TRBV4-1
TGCGCCAGCAACTTTAATGGTCGAAAAATCTACGAGCAGTACTTC
CASNFNGRKIYEQYF
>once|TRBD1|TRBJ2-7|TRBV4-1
TGCGCCAGCAGCCAAGGGGGACAGGGTCCCTACGAGCAGTACTTC
CASSQGGQGPYEQYF
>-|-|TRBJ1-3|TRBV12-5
TGTGCTAGTGGTTTAAGACAGACCATATATTTT
CASGLRQTIYF
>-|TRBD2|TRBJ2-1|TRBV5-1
TGCGCCAGCAGCTTGGGGACGTCTAGCGGGAGTGATGAGCAGTTCTTC
CASSLGTSSGSDEQFF
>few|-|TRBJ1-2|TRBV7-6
TGTGCCAGCAGCCGAAACGGGGGCTACACCTTC
CASSRNGGYTF
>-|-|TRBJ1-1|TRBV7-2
TGTGCCAGCAGCTGGAAGACAGGACCAAATAACACTGAAGCTTTCTTT
CASSWKTGPNNTEAFF
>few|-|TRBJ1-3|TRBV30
TGTGCCTGGAGTTTATCTGGAAACACCATATATTTT
CAWSLSGNTIYF
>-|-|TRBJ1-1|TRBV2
TGTGCCAGCACTCAGGGGCCTCGTGGAAAAGCTTTCTTT
CASTQGPRGKAFF
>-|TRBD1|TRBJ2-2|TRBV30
TGTGCCTGGCGTCGACAGGGGATCGGGGAGCTGTTTTTT
CAWRRQGIGELFF
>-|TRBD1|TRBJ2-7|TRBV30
TGTGCCTGGGGCCCGGACAGGGTAAGGGCCTACGAGCAGTACTTC
CAWGPDRVRAYEQYF
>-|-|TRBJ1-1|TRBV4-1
TGCGCCAGCAGCTTGGGGCCGGAGGGGACTGAAGCTTTCTTT
CASSLGPEGTEAFF
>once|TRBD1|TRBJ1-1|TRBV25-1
TGTGCCAGCAGTGCTCTGGGGACAGCGGCCACTGAAGCTTTCTTT
CASSALGTAATEAFF
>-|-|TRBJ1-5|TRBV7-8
TGTGCCAGCAGCTTAAGAAAGCAGGTGAATCTGTTACACGGGGGCAATCAGCCCCAGCATTTT
CASSLRKQVNLLHGGNQPQHF
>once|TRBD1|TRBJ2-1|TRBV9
TGTGCCAGCAACCCGGGACAGAGATCCTACAATGAGCAGTTCTTC
CASNPGQRSYNEQFF
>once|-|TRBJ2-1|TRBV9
TGTGCCAGCAGCCCCCGAACAGGGAGCTCCTACAATGAGCAGTTCTTC
CASSPRTGSSYNEQFF
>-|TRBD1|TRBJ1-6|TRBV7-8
TGTGCCAGCAGCTTAGTAAGGGGGCGGGAAAATTCACCCCTCCACTTT
CASSLVRGRENSPLHF
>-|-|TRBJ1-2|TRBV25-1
TGTGCCAGCAGTGCAGGGCTCTATGGCTACACCTTC
CASSAGLYGYTF
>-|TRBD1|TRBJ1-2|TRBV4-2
TGTGCCAGCAGCCAAGACGCGACAGGGGGCTACTATGGCTACACCTTC
CASSQDATGGYYGYTF
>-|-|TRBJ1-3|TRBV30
TGTGCCACCACAGGGCTCCAAGGGGACACCATATATTTT
CATTGLQGDTIYF
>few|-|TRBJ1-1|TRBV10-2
TGCGCCAGCGCCCAGGGAGGGCCCACTGAAGCTTTCTTT
CASAQGGPTEAFF
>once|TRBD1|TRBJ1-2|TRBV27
TGTGCCGTAAAAGGGCCGGGACAGGGAGGGGTAGGTGGAGAAGGCTACACCTTC
CAVKGPGQGGVGGEGYTF
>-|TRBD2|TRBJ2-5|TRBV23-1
TGCGCCAGCAGTCAATTTTGGGAGGGTCTAAAAGAGACCCAGTACTTC
CASSQFWEGLKETQYF
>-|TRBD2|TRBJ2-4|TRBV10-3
TGTGCCATCAGTGAGGAGGGACTAGCGGGATTCAAAAACATTCAGTACTTC
CAISEEGLAGFKNIQYF
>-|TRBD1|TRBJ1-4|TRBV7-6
TGTGCCTCCAGCGGGGACAGGAATGAAAAACTGTTTTTT
CASSGDRNEKLFF
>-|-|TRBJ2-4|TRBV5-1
TGCGCCAGCAGCCAGACCCCCGGGGACATTCAGTACTTC
CASSQTPGDIQYF
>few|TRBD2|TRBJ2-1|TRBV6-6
TGTGCCAGCGGCGGGAGGATGTTTTTCTTC
CASGGRMFFF
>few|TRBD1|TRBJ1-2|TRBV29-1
TGCAGCGTGCAGGGGGGCTATGGCTACACCTTC
CSVQGGYGYTF
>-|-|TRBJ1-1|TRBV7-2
TGTGCCAGCAGCCCCTCCCCAGGGGCCCTCCTCACTAACACTGAAGCTTTCTTT
CASSPSPGALLTNTEAFF
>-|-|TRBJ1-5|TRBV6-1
TGTGCCAGCAGTAAACAGGGCCCGGGCAATCAGCCCCAGCATTTT
CASSKQGPGNQPQHF
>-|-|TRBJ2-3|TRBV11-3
TGTGCCAGCAGCTTAGATAGGGGCCTCACAGATACGCAGTATTTT
CASSLDRGLTDTQYF
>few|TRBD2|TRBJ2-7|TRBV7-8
TGTGCCAGCAGCCTCGGACTAGCGGATAGCTCCTACGAGCAGTACTTC
CASSLGLADSSYEQYF
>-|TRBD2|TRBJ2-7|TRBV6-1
TGTGTCGGCGGGAGCTCCTACGAGCAGTACTTC
CVGGSSYEQYF
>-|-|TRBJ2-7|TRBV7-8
TGTGCCAGCACCCGACAGGACTCCTACGAGCAGTACTTC
CASTRQDSYEQYF
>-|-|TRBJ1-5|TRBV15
TGTGCCACCAGCAGTGGGCCGAATCAGCCCCAGCATTTT
CATSSGPNQPQHF